These 18 T cell receptor beta chains originate from one sample sequenced in a study of blood T cells in healthy people across ages. Primed by a sample-barcoded 5' primer and a J-beta primer mix, a second PCR proceeded for 7 to 11 cycles. In TCRdb, the 5' RACE reads were re-called with MiXCR into one record per CDR3 protein. Found here are around 1.5 million distinct CDR3 sequences, about 32% of them singletons; the top ten hold about 11%. Material: blood. The source is a woman under 40 in good health.

Details on this clonotype: This sequence may be a read error, since a much larger clone differs from it by one base. J is TRBJ1-5 and V is TRBV4-1; possibly TRBD1 for D (6 bases). CDR1 is MGHRA and CDR2 is YSYEKL in the germline V gene. This CDR3 is built from 19 residues. The ends were cut back, 8 bases at V and 5 bases at J, with 31 bases in the middle. The CDR3 sequence: CASPDGGQRIYWNDQPQHF. The CDR3 coding sequence is TGCGCCAGCCCGGACGGGGGACAAAGGATTTACTGGAACGATCAGCCCCAGCATTTT.

This clonotype was seen repeatedly, ten times or more. This chain uses TRBV12-3 or TRBV12-4 with TRBJ2-3, with 8 bases matching TRBD2. V was clipped by 4 bases and J by 4 bases; unmatched bases: 1. This CDR3 has 13 amino acids. CDR3 in amino acids: CASSSAGADTQYF. CDR3 nucleotide sequence: TGTGCCAGCAGTTCAGCGGGAGCAGATACGCAGTATTTT.

This chain uses TRBV18 with TRBJ2-2; tentative D call: TRBD1 (6 bases). CDR1 and CDR2 from the germline V gene are KGHSH and LQKENI. The CDR3 is 17 residues long. V was shortened by 3 bases and J by 6 bases, with 20 bases between the two germline ends. The CDR3 protein is CASSPKYDRRGPGELFF. In DNA form, the CDR3 reads TGTGCCAGCTCACCTAAGTACGACAGGCGAGGACCCGGGGAGCTGTTTTTT.

The chain links TRBV12-3 or TRBV12-4 to TRBJ1-2; D not resolved. Trimming pared 1 base from V and 7 bases from J, leaving 13 bases between. The length of the CDR3 is 14 residues. In DNA, the CDR3 is TGTGCCAGCAGTTTAGTTGGATTAACTGGTGGCTACACCTTC. It is translated as CASSLVGLTGGYTF.

The chain couples TRBV6-5 to TRBJ2-5; TRBD2 matches 7 bases. With 2 bases clipped from V and 5 bases from J, the junction kept 5 bases outside the gene matches. Germline assignment: CDR1 MNHEY and CDR2 SVGAGI. This CDR3 contains 14 residues. CDR3 in amino acids: CASSYTRGGETQYF. In DNA form, the CDR3 reads TGTGCCAGCAGTTACACAAGGGGAGGGGAGACCCAGTACTTC.

This chain uses TRBV5-1 with TRBJ2-5; the match to TRBD2 covers 10 bases. Germline-derived CDR1 and CDR2 are SGHRS and YFSETQ. Unmatched junction bases numbered 6, after V lost 5 bases and J lost 2 bases. CDR3 size: 15 residues. The CDR3 is CASSYQREGQETQYF. The CDR3 DNA sequence: TGCGCCAGCAGTTACCAGCGGGAGGGACAAGAGACCCAGTACTTC.

The CDR3 DNA reads as TGCGCCAGCAGTATCGGCAACCCGACGGGGACCCAGTACTTC. Its translation: CASSIGNPTGTQYF. The chain carries TRBV10-1 and TRBJ2-7; D gene uncertain. The better agreement between TRBJ2-5 and the DNA end casts doubt on the J call. CDR3 length equals 14 residues. Per germline, CDR1 WNHNN and CDR2 SYGVQD (reference sequence).

This clonotype occurred a few times. The chain is built from TRBV20-1 and TRBJ2-7; D call uncertain. CDR1 DFQATT and CDR2 SNEGSKA come from the germline V gene (reference sequence). V was clipped by 0 bases and J by 2 bases, with 14 bases between them. CDR3 length: 15 amino acids. The DNA for the CDR3 is TGCAGTGCTAGAGATCCAAGGACGAGTACCTACGAGCAGTACTTC. Protein product: CSARDPRTSTYEQYF.

V usage is TRBV6-5 and J usage is TRBJ1-2, with D unclear. V gave up 2 bases and J gave up 3 bases, with 7 bases separating them. CDR3 length: 13 residues. CDR1 MNHEY and CDR2 SVGAGI come from the germline V gene. CDR3 residues: CASSYKTHYGYTF. CDR3 sequence (DNA): TGTGCCAGCAGTTACAAGACTCACTATGGCTACACCTTC.

This chain links TRBV29-1 with TRBJ1-1; tentatively, D is TRBD1 (5 bases). The CDR3 is made up of 13 amino acids. V shed 5 bases and J shed 5 bases, with 15 bases lying between them. Looked up from germline, CDR1 is SQVTM and CDR2 is ANQGSEA. DNA for the CDR3: TGCAGCGTTACTTACAGGACGGGAACTGAAGCTTTCTTT. Translated, it gives CSVTYRTGTEAFF.

Only a few counts were recorded for this clonotype. V is TRBV6-6 and J is TRBJ2-1; 8 bases match TRBD2. Germline lookup yields CDR1 MNHNY and CDR2 SVGAGI (reference sequence). Losses at the gene ends were 4 bases for V and 6 bases for J; bases not matched to a gene: 11. The CDR3 sequence is 16 residues long. The CDR3 coding sequence is TGTGCCAGCAGTTGGGGAGAACTAGCGGTCCTCAATGAGCAGTTCTTC. As protein: CASSWGELAVLNEQFF.

The V call is TRBV28, the J call TRBJ1-5; D is unresolved. V dropped 3 bases and J dropped 7 bases, with 13 bases sitting between them. The CDR3 is 14 amino acids. CDR1 and CDR2 from the germline V gene are MDHEN and SYDVKM. The CDR3 sequence is CASSFNTAAQPQHF. CDR3 DNA: TGTGCCAGCAGTTTCAACACGGCCGCCCAGCCCCAGCATTTT.

This chain connects TRBV5-1 to TRBJ1-2; D is undetermined. There are 16 residues in the CDR3. The V and J ends lost 0 bases and 2 bases respectively, with 14 bases between them. In germline, CDR1 is SGHRS, CDR2 YFSETQ. The CDR3 DNA sequence: TGCGCCAGCAGCTTGGCCGGGAGACAAACGAACTATGGCTACACCTTC. Translation: CASSLAGRQTNYGYTF.

This clonotype turned up a few times. The chain recombines TRBV20-1 with TRBJ2-7; 10 bases map to TRBD1. V shed 4 bases and J 0 bases; nucleotides not matched to a gene: 12. The germline V gene has CDR1 DFQATT and CDR2 SNEGSKA (reference sequence). The CDR3 sequence is 17 residues long. The CDR3 coding sequence is TGCAGTGCTACTGGGGACAGGGGCCTGGACAGCTCCTACGAGCAGTACTTC. Its protein product is CSATGDRGLDSSYEQYF.

The V call is TRBV12-3 or TRBV12-4, the J call TRBJ2-3; 8 bases are a match to TRBD1. The length of the CDR3 is 16 residues. After removal of 3 bases from V and 10 bases from J, the junction contained 15 bases not matched to a gene. The CDR3 DNA reads as TGTGCCAGCAGTTTGGACAGGGTCCTGGGTCCGGATGCGCAGTATTTT. Protein product: CASSLDRVLGPDAQYF.

The chain uses TRBV6-2 or TRBV6-3 and TRBJ2-7; 7 bases align to TRBD1. The junction had 3 bases not matched to a gene; V was cut back by 2 bases and J by 5 bases. The CDR3 extends over 13 amino acids. Germline assignment: CDR1 MNHEY and CDR2 SVGEGT. The CDR3 loop is CASSYHQGDEQYF. The CDR3, as DNA: TGTGCCAGCAGTTACCACCAGGGGGACGAGCAGTACTTC.

The sample holds a few counts of this clonotype. This chain uses TRBV9 with TRBJ1-2; no firm D call. The V gene lost 3 bases and the J gene lost 3 bases, with 6 bases spanning the gap. Germline V gene sequence: CDR1 SGDLS, CDR2 YYNGEE. This CDR3 contains 12 residues. In nucleotides, the CDR3 is TGTGCCAGCAGCGCCTTAGACTATGGCTACACCTTC. It yields the protein CASSALDYGYTF.

This clonotype was counted between two and nine times. The V gene is TRBV6-1, the J gene TRBJ2-3; a weak D match, TRBD1 (5 bases). V was clipped by 4 bases and J by 6 bases, with 11 bases between them. Germline V gene lookup returns CDR1 MNHNS and CDR2 SASEGT. The CDR3 has 13 amino acids. This CDR3 reads CASSGQPSDTQYF. The CDR3 DNA follows: TGTGCCAGCAGTGGACAGCCCTCGGATACGCAGTATTTT.